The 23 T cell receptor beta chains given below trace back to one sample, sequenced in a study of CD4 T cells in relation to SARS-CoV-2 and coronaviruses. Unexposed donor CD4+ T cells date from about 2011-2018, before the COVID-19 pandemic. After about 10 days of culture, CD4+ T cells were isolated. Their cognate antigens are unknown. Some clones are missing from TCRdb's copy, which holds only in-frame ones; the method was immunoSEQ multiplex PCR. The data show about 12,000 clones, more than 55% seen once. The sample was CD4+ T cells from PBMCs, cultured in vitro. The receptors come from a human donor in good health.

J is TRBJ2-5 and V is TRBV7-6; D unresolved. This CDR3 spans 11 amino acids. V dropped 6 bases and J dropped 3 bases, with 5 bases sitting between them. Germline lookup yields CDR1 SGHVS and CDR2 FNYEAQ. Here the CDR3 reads CASSWEETQYF. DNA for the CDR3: TGTGCCAGCAGTTGGGAAGAGACCCAGTACTTC.

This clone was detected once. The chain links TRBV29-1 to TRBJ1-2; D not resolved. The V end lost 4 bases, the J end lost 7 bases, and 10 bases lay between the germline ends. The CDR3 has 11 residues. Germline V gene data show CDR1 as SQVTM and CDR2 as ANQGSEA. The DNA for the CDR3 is TGCAGCGTTGGATCGGGTTCTGGCTACACCTTC. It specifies CSVGSGSGYTF.

The CDR3 coding sequence is TGTGCCAGCTCACTCCGGACTAGCGGGAGCAATGAGCAGTTCTTC. Encoded protein: CASSLRTSGSNEQFF. The genes are TRBV18 and TRBJ2-1; the match to TRBD2 covers 13 bases. V gave up 4 bases and J gave up 6 bases; unmatched junction bases: 3. Germline CDR1 and CDR2: KGHSH and LQKENI. This CDR3 is 15 amino acids long.

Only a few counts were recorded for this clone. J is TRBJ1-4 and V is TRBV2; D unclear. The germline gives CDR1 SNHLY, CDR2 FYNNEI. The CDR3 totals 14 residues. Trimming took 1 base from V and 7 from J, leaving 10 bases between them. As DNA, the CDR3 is TGTGCCAGCAGTGAAGGAGGGTTAGGTGAAAAACTGTTTTTT. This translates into CASSEGGLGEKLFF.

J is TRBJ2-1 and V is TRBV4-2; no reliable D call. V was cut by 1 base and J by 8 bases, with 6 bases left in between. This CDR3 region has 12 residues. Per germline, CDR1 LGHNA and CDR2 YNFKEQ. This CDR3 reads CASSQVSYEQFF. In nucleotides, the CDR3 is TGTGCCAGCAGCCAAGTATCGTATGAGCAGTTCTTC.

In DNA, the CDR3 is TGCGCCAGCACCCGACAGGGGGCAGGCACAGATACGCAGTATTTT. This sequence encodes CASTRQGAGTDTQYF. This chain links TRBV10-1 with TRBJ2-3; TRBD1 matches at 10 bases. Germline CDR1 is WNHNN and CDR2 is SYGVQD (reference sequence). J lost 1 base, V lost 7 bases, and 5 bases had no gene match. The CDR3 sequence is 15 residues long.

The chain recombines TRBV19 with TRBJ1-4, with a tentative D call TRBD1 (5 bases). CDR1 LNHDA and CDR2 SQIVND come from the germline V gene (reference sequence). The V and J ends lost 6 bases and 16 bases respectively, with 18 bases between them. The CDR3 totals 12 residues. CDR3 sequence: CASRPQGGGWFF. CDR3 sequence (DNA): TGTGCCAGTAGACCCCAGGGTGGGGGTTGGTTTTTT.

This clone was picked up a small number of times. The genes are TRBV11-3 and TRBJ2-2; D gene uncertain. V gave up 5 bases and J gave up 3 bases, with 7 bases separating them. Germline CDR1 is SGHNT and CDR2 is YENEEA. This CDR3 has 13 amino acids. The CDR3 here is CASSLIYTGELFF. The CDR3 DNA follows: TGTGCCAGCAGCCTTATTTACACCGGGGAGCTGTTTTTT.

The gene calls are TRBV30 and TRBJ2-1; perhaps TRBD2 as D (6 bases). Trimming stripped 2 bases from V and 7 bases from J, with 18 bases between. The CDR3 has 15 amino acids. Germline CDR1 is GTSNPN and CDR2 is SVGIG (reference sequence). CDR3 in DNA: TGTGCCTGGAGTCGAAAGTTGGCGGGAACTAATGAGCAGTTCTTC. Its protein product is CAWSRKLAGTNEQFF. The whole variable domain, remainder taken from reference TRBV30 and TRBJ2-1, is SQTIHQWPATLVQPVGSPLSLECTVEGTSNPNLYWYRQAAGRGLQLLFYSVGIGQISSEVPQNLSASRPQDRQFILSSKKLLLSDSGFYLCAWSRKLAGTNEQFFGPGTRLTVL.

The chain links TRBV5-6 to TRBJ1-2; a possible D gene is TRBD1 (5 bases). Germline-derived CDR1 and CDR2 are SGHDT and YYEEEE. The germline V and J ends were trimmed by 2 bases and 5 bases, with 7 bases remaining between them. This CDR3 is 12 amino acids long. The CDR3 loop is CASSFREYGYTF. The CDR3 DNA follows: TGTGCCAGCAGCTTCAGGGAATATGGCTACACCTTC.

CDR3 nucleotides: TGTGCCAGCAGCCCCGACAGGGCGAACACCGGGGAGCTGTTTTTT. It specifies CASSPDRANTGELFF. The chain is built from TRBV5-4 and TRBJ2-2, with 7 nucleotides matching TRBD1. Germline CDR1 and CDR2: SGHNT and YYREEE (reference sequence). The J segment lost 0 bases and the V segment lost 4 bases, leaving 3 bases of the junction unmatched. The length of the CDR3 is 15 residues.

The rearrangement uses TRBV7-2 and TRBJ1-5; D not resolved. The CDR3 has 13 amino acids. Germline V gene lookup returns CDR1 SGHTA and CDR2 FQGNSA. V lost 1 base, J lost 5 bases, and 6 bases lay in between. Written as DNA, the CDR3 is TGTGCCAGCAGCTTAGGTTGGGATCAGCCCCAGCATTTT. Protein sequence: CASSLGWDQPQHF.

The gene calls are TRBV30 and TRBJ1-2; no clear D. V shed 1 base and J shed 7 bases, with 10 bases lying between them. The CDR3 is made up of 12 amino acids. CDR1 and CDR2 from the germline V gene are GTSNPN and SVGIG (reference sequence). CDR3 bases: TGTGCCTGGAGTGCCTCCGTGGTTGGCTACACCTTC. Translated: CAWSASVVGYTF.

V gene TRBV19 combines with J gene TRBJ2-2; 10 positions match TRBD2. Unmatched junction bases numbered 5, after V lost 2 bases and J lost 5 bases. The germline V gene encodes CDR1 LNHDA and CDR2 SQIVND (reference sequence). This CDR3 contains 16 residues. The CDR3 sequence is CASSIPAGGGTGELFF. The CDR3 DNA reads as TGTGCCAGTAGTATACCAGCGGGAGGGGGTACCGGGGAGCTGTTTTTT. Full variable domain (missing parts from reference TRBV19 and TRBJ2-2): DGGITQSPKYLFRKEGQNVTLSCEQNLNHDAMYWYRQDPGQGLRLIYYSQIVNDFQKGDIAEGYSVSREKKESFPLTVTSAQKNPTAFYLCASSIPAGGGTGELFFGEGSRLTVL.

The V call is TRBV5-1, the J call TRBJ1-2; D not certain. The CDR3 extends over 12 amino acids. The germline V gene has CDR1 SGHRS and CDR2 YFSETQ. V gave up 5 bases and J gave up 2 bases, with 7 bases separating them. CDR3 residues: CASSLANYGYTF. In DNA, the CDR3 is TGCGCCAGCAGTCTGGCGAACTATGGCTACACCTTC.

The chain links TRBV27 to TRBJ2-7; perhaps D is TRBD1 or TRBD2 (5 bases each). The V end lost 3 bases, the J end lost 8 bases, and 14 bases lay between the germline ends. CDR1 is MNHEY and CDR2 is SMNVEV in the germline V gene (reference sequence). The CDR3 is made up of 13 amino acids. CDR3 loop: CASSFFGARQQYF. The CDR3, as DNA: TGTGCCAGCAGTTTCTTCGGGGCCCGGCAGCAGTACTTC.

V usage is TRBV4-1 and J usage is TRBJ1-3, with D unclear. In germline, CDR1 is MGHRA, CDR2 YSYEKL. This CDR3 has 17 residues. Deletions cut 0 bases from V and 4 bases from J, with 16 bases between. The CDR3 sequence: CASSQETIELGGNTIYF. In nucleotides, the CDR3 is TGCGCCAGCAGCCAAGAAACAATAGAGCTCGGGGGAAACACCATATATTTT.

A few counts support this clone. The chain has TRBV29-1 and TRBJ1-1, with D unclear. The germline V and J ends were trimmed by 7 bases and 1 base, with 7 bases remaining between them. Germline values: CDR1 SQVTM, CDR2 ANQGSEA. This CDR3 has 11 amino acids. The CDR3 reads CSGLQNTEAFF. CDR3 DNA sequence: TGCAGCGGACTGCAGAACACTGAAGCTTTCTTT.

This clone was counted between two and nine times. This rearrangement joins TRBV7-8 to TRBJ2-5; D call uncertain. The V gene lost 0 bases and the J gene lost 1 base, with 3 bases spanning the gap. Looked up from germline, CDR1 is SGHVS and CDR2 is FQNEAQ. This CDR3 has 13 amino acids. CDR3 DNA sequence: TGTGCCAGCAGCTTAGCGGCCCAAGAGACCCAGTACTTC. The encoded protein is CASSLAAQETQYF.

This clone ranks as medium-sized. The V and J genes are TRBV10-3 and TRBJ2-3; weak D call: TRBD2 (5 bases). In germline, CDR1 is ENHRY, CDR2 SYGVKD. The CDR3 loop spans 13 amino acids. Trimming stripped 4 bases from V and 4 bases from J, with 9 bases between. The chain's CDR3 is CAISGSAADTQYF. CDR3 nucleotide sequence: TGTGCCATCAGTGGTAGCGCGGCAGATACGCAGTATTTT.

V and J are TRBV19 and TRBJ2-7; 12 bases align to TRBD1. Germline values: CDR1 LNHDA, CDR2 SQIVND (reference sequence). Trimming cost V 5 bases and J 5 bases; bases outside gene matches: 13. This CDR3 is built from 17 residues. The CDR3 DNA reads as TGTGCCAGTAGTTCGGGGACAGGGGGCCCCATCCTGAACGAGCAGTACTTC. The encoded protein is CASSSGTGGPILNEQYF.

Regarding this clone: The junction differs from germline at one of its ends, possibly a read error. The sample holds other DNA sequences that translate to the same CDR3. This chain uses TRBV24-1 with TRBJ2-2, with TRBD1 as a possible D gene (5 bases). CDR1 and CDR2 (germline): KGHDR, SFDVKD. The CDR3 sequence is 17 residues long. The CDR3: CATSDPEGVTNTGELFF. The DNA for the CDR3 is TGTGCCACCAGTGATCCCGAAGGGGTAACGAACACTGGGGAGCTGTTTTTT.

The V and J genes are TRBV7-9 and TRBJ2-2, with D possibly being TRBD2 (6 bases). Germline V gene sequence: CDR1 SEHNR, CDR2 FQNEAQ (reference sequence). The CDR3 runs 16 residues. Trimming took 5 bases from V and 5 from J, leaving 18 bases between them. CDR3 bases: TGTGCCAGCAGCCCCCTTGGAGGGCGGAGGACCGGGGAGCTGTTTTTT. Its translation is CASSPLGGRRTGELFF.